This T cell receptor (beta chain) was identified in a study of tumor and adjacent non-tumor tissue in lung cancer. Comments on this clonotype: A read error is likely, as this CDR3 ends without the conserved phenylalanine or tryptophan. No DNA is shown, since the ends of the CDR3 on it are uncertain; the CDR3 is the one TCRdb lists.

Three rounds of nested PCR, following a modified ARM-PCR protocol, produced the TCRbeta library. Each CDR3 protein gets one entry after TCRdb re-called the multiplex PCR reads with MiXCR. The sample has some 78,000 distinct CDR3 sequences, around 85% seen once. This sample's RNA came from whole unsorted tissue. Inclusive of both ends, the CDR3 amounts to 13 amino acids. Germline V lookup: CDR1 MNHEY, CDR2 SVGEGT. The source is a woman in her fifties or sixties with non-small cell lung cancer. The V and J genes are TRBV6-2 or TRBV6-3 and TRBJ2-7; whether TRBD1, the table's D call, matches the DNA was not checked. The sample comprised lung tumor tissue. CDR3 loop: CASGGQSVDEQYL.